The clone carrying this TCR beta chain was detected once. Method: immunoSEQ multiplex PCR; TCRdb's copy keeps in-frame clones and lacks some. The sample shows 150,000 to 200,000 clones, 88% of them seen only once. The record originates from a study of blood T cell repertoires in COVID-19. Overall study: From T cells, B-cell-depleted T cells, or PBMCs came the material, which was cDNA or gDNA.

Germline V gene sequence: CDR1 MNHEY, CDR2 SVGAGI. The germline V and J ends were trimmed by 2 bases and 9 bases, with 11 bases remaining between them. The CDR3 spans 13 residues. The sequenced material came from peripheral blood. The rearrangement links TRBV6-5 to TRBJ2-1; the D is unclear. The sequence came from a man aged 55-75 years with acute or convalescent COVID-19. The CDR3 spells CASSYEQFAEQFF. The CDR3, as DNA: TGTGCCAGCAGTTACGAACAGTTTGCTGAGCAGTTCTTC.